What follows are 18 T cell receptor beta chains derived from one specimen sequenced in a study of CD8+ T cells in alopecia areata. cDNA prepared by RNA extraction and subsequent reverse transcription served as the template for sequencing. Only in-frame clones appear in the TCRdb table, and some are missing; sequencing was by immunoSEQ multiplex PCR. The sample includes 200,000 to 250,000 clones, approximately 61% of them seen just once. This specimen was CD4+ T cells sorted from blood, taken at week 0. These receptors originate from a human donor with alopecia areata.

In the case of this clone: A junction end diverges from the germline sequence, so it may reflect a read error. The chain joins TRBV7-7 to TRBJ2-2; no clear D. Germline assignment: CDR1 SSHAT and CDR2 FNYEAQ (reference sequence). This CDR3 comprises 14 residues. This chain's CDR3 is CASSEGWDTGELFF. Written as DNA, the CDR3 is TGTGCTAGCAGCGAAGGTTGGGACACCGGGGAGCTGTTTTTT. Full variable domain (remainder filled in from reference TRBV7-7 and TRBJ2-2): GAGVSQSPRYKVTKRGQDVTLRCDPISSHATLYWYQQALGQGPEFLTYFNYEAQPDKSGLPSDRFSAERPEGSISTLTIQRTEQRDSAMYRCASSEGWDTGELFFGEGSRLTVL.

This chain joins TRBV7-2 and TRBJ2-7; the D gene is possibly TRBD2 (5 bases). There are 11 residues in the CDR3. Between the trimmed V and J ends, which lost 5 bases and 6 bases, there was a span of 8 bases. CDR1 and CDR2 (germline): SGHTA, FQGNSA. CDR3 nucleotides: TGTGCCAGCAGCCGGACTGTCGAGCAGTACTTC. Its translation is CASSRTVEQYF. Full variable domain (rest looked up from reference TRBV7-2 and TRBJ2-7): GAGVSQSPSNKVTEKGKDVELRCDPISGHTALYWYRQSLGQGLEFLIYFQGNSAPDKSGLPSDRFSAERTGGSVSTLTIQRTQQEDSAVYLCASSRTVEQYFGPGTRLTVT.

This clone was counted only a few times. The chain recombines TRBV30 with TRBJ1-4; D unclear. Germline CDR1 reads GTSNPN; CDR2 reads SVGIG (reference sequence). The CDR3 length is 16 residues. V was shortened by 0 bases and J by 4 bases, with 15 bases between the two germline ends. CDR3 in DNA: TGTGCCTGGAGTGTACGATCGAGGAGAAATAATGAAAAACTGTTTTTT. Its translation: CAWSVRSRRNNEKLFF.

V and J are TRBV29-1 and TRBJ1-2, with D possibly being TRBD1 (6 bases). V lost 6 bases to trimming and J lost 4 bases, with 24 bases between them. Germline loops: CDR1 SQVTM, CDR2 ANQGSEA. The CDR3 sequence is 16 residues long. The CDR3 DNA reads TGCAGCGTCGGGGCTTTGGGGGCCCGAGCTTCCTATGGCTACACCTTC. This encodes CSVGALGARASYGYTF. The full variable domain, rest sourced from reference TRBV29-1 and TRBJ1-2, is SAVISQKPSRDICQRGTSLTIQCQVDSQVTMMFWYRQQPGQSLTLIATANQGSEATYESGFVIDKFPISRPNLTFSTLTVSNMSPEDSSIYLCSVGALGARASYGYTFGSGTRLTVV.

The chain combines TRBV30 with TRBJ2-3; D not certain. The CDR3 is 13 amino acids. V lost 3 bases, J lost 1 base, and 8 bases lay in between. Germline loops: CDR1 GTSNPN, CDR2 SVGIG (reference sequence). The CDR3 DNA is TGTGCCTGGAGCCCACCCCGCACAGATACGCAGTATTTT. It translates to CAWSPPRTDTQYF.

This clone was seen more than once but under ten times. The gene calls are TRBV5-1 and TRBJ2-7, with D possibly TRBD2 on 5 matching bases. This CDR3 region has 13 residues. The germline CDR1 and CDR2 sequences are SGHRS and YFSETQ. With 4 bases removed from V and 7 bases from J, the gap between germline ends came to 15 bases. Written as DNA, the CDR3 is TGCGCCAGCAGCCCCGGACTGGTGTTAGAGCAGTACTTC. The encoded protein is CASSPGLVLEQYF.

The gene calls are TRBV6-6 and TRBJ2-7; 13 positions agree with TRBD2. From germline, CDR1 is MNHNY and CDR2 SVGAGI (reference sequence). V trimming: 4 bases; J trimming: 6 bases; junction bases outside the gene matches: 9. The CDR3 extends over 16 amino acids. In DNA, the CDR3 is TGTGCCAGCAGTTCGAAGGGACTAGCGGGATCGTCCGAGCAGTACTTC. Its protein is CASSSKGLAGSSEQYF.

V is TRBV2 and J is TRBJ1-2; no clear D gene. The V end was cut by 11 bases, the J end by 0 bases, with 13 bases between. CDR3 length: 13 residues. The germline gives CDR1 SNHLY, CDR2 FYNNEI. CDR3 residues: CAGTNLANYGYTF. CDR3 bases: TGTGCCGGCACGAATTTAGCTAACTATGGCTACACCTTC.

The gene calls are TRBV21-1 and TRBJ2-5; TRBD1, as called in the table, went unchecked against the DNA. TRBV21-1 is a known pseudogene. This CDR3 contains 16 residues. The DNA of the CDR3 is TGTGCCAGCAGCAAACGGGGACAGGGGGTTCGCGAGACCCAGTACTTC. It is translated as CASSKRGQGVRETQYF.

The V gene is TRBV4-2, the J gene TRBJ2-5; TRBD1 agrees at 10 bases. This CDR3 has 13 amino acids. Germline CDR1 reads LGHNA; CDR2 reads YNFKEQ. V lost 3 bases and J lost 5; bases outside the gene matches: 0. CDR3 nucleotides: TGTGCCAGCAGCCAGGGACAGGGGGAGACCCAGTACTTC. It specifies CASSQGQGETQYF.

This clone appeared once. The chain uses TRBV29-1 and TRBJ1-2; TRBD1 matches 7 bases. This CDR3 has 14 amino acids. V shed 6 bases, J shed 2 bases, and the junction held 9 bases outside the gene matches. The germline V gene has CDR1 SQVTM and CDR2 ANQGSEA. For the CDR3, the DNA is TGCAGCGTCGAAACAGGGGCATCGAACTATGGCTACACCTTC. The encoded protein is CSVETGASNYGYTF.

Here the CDR3 reads CASSLGPRGGHGYTF. CDR3 in DNA: TGTGCCAGCAGCTTAGGTCCCCGGGGAGGCCATGGCTACACCTTC. The chain recombines TRBV7-3 with TRBJ1-2, with D unclear. The germline CDR1 and CDR2 sequences are SGHTA and FQGTGA. V lost 2 bases and J lost 6, with 16 bases in between. The CDR3 loop spans 15 amino acids.

Concerning this clone: The junction shows a germline mismatch at one end, possibly a read error. The genes are TRBV7-7 and TRBJ2-3; TRBD2 matches 12 bases. Germline values: CDR1 SSHAT, CDR2 FNYEAQ (reference sequence). The CDR3 has 16 residues. The CDR3 DNA reads as TGTGCTAGCAGTCCCGGACTAGCGGGAAGCACAGATACGCAGTATTTT. Amino acid sequence: CASSPGLAGSTDTQYF. The full variable domain, rest sourced from reference TRBV7-7 and TRBJ2-3, is GAGVSQSPRYKVTKRGQDVTLRCDPISSHATLYWYQQALGQGPEFLTYFNYEAQPDKSGLPSDRFSAERPEGSISTLTIQRTEQRDSAMYRCASSPGLAGSTDTQYFGPGTRLTVL.

The chain combines TRBV25-1 with TRBJ1-2, with 8 bases that match TRBD1. Trimming at V came to 6 bases and at J to 4 bases, leaving 4 bases not matched to a gene. Germline CDR1 is MGHDK and CDR2 is SYGVNS. The CDR3 covers 13 residues. The CDR3 DNA is TGTGCCAGCAGCTTGGACAGGGCCTATGGCTACACCTTC. The encoded protein is CASSLDRAYGYTF.

This clone showed up just a few times. The rearrangement links TRBV30 to TRBJ2-6; unclear D gene. The germline CDR1 and CDR2 sequences are GTSNPN and SVGIG (reference sequence). The CDR3 has 12 amino acids. Between the trimmed V and J ends, which lost 7 bases and 2 bases, there was a span of 6 bases. The CDR3 bases are TGTGCCTCGTGGACTGGGGCCAACGTCCTGACTTTC. The encoded protein is CASWTGANVLTF.

The V gene is TRBV5-6, the J gene TRBJ1-1; maybe TRBD1 (6 bases). V was clipped by 6 bases and J by 4 bases, with 19 bases between them. Per germline, CDR1 SGHDT and CDR2 YYEEEE. The CDR3 spans 15 residues. CDR3 loop: CASTRGGRAGTEAFF. CDR3 sequence (DNA): TGTGCCAGCACCCGGGGGGGCAGGGCGGGCACTGAAGCTTTCTTT.

The rearrangement links TRBV30 to TRBJ1-1; the match to TRBD1 covers 7 bases. Trimming at V came to 0 bases and at J to 11 bases, leaving 9 bases not matched to a gene. The CDR3 has 13 residues. From germline, CDR1 is GTSNPN and CDR2 SVGIG (reference sequence). CDR3 protein: CAWSVMLGGEAFF. The CDR3 DNA sequence: TGTGCCTGGAGTGTAATGTTAGGGGGCGAGGCTTTCTTT. The entire variable domain, with the rest obtained from reference TRBV30 and TRBJ1-1, is as follows: SQTIHQWPATLVQPVGSPLSLECTVEGTSNPNLYWYRQAAGRGLQLLFYSVGIGQISSEVPQNLSASRPQDRQFILSSKKLLLSDSGFYLCAWSVMLGGEAFFGQGTRLTVV.

The V and J genes are TRBV25-1 and TRBJ1-1; 7 bases agree with TRBD1. CDR1 and CDR2 from the germline V gene are MGHDK and SYGVNS. This CDR3 has 13 amino acids. J gave up 7 bases and V 7 bases, and 9 bases lay outside the gene matches. The CDR3 DNA is TGTGCCAGCACCCCGACCGGGACAGATGAAGCTTTCTTT. Amino acids: CASTPTGTDEAFF.